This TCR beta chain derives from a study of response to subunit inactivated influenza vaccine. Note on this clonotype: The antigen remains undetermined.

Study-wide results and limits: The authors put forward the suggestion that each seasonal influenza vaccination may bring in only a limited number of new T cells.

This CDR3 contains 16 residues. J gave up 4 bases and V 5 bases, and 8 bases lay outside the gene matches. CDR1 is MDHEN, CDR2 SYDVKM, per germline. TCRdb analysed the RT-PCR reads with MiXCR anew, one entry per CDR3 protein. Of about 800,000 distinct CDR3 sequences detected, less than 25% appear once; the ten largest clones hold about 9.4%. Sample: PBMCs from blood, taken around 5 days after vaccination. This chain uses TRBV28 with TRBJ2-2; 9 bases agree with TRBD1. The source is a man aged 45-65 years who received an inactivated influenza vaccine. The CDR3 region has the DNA TGTGCCAGCAGTCCCGCCTACAGGGGGCCCACCGGGGAGCTGTTTTTT. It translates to CASSPAYRGPTGELFF. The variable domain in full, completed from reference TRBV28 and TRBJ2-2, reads DVKVTQSSRYLVKRTGEKVFLECVQDMDHENMFWYRQDPGLGLRLIYFSYDVKMKEKGDIPEGYSVSREKKERFSLILESASTNQTSMYLCASSPAYRGPTGELFFGEGSRLTVL.